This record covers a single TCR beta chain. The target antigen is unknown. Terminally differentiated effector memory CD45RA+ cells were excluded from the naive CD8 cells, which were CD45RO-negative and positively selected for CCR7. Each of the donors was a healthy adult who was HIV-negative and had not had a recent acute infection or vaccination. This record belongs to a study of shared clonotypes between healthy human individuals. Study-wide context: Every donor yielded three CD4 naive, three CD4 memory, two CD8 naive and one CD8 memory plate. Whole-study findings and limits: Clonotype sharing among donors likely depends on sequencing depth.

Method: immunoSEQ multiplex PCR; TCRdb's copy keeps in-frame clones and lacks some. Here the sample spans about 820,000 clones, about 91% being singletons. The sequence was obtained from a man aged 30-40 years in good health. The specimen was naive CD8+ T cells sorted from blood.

The CDR3 DNA reads as TGTGCCAGCAGCCCTAGCGGGACATTGCACGAGCAGTACTTC. Translated, it gives CASSPSGTLHEQYF. The chain is built from TRBV7-9 and TRBJ2-7; 9 positions agree with TRBD2. Trimming removed 5 bases from V and 5 bases from J; junction bases left unmatched: 7. Germline CDR1 SEHNR, CDR2 FQNEAQ (reference sequence). This CDR3 is built from 14 residues. The full variable domain, its missing parts supplied by reference TRBV7-9 and TRBJ2-7, is DTGVSQNPRHKITKRGQNVTFRCDPISEHNRLYWYRQTLGQGPEFLTYFQNEAQLEKSRLLSDRFSAERPKGSFSTLEIQRTEQGDSAMYLCASSPSGTLHEQYFGPGTRLTVT.